The 23 T cell receptor beta chains in this list originate from one sample, sequenced in a study of radiotherapy plus CTLA-4 blockade in lung cancer. Generated by immunoSEQ multiplex PCR, the TCRdb table keeps only in-frame clones and is missing some. The table has around 82,000 clones, 85% to 90% seen once; the top ten hold approximately 16%. The sequenced sample was peripheral blood, obtained from a patient treated with radiotherapy plus ipilimumab. These receptors all come from a human donor with non-small cell lung cancer that progressed on radiotherapy plus ipilimumab.

The CDR3 coding sequence is TGTGCCAGCAGCCAAGGTACCTCGGTGGATACGCAGTATTTT. Translated, it gives CASSQGTSVDTQYF. The chain combines TRBV14 with TRBJ2-3; D remains unclear. The V end lost 1 base, the J end lost 6 bases, and 11 bases lay between the germline ends. The germline V gene encodes CDR1 SGHDN and CDR2 FVKESK. This CDR3 is built from 14 residues.

V gene TRBV21-1 combines with J gene TRBJ1-1. TRBV21-1 is a listed pseudogene. The CDR3 sequence is 16 residues long. Here the CDR3 reads CASSHREGDINTEAFF. For the CDR3, the DNA is TGTGCCAGCAGCCACAGGGAGGGGGACATAAACACTGAAGCTTTCTTT.

The chain employs TRBV5-6 and TRBJ2-1, with 7 bases identical to TRBD2. V trimming: 1 base; J trimming: 7 bases; junction bases outside the gene matches: 11. CDR3 length: 16 amino acids. Germline V gives CDR1 SGHDT, CDR2 YYEEEE. The CDR3 reads CASSLSLAAVRNEQFF. CDR3 DNA sequence: TGTGCCAGCAGCTTGTCGCTAGCGGCGGTTAGAAATGAGCAGTTCTTC.

Only a few counts were recorded for this clone. The CDR3 nucleotides read TGCGCCAGCAGCCAAGATTCGACAGTCGGGAACACCATATATTTT. This sequence encodes CASSQDSTVGNTIYF. The chain has TRBV4-3 and TRBJ1-3, with D possibly TRBD1 on 5 matching bases. Germline-derived CDR1 and CDR2 are LGHNA and YSLEER. The V and J ends lost 0 bases and 7 bases respectively, with 13 bases between them. There are 15 residues in the CDR3.

The genes are TRBV29-1 and TRBJ2-3; unclear D gene. The germline V gene encodes CDR1 SQVTM and CDR2 ANQGSEA. V lost 2 bases and J 5 bases, leaving 11 bases between the germline ends. The CDR3 is 13 residues long. The CDR3 sequence: CSVERQARDTQYF. As DNA, the CDR3 is TGCAGCGTTGAACGGCAGGCCCGAGATACGCAGTATTTT.

The chain combines TRBV7-7 with TRBJ2-5; TRBD1 matches 7 bases. The CDR3 extends over 13 amino acids. Germline assignment: CDR1 SSHAT and CDR2 FNYEAQ (reference sequence). Germline trimming cut 3 bases from V and 5 bases from J; bases unmatched to any gene: 3. CDR3 sequence reads: CASSFQGEETQYF. The CDR3 DNA is TGTGCCAGCAGCTTCCAGGGGGAGGAGACCCAGTACTTC.

The chain joins TRBV18 to TRBJ1-1, with D possibly matching TRBD1 (5 bases). Germline CDR1 is KGHSH and CDR2 is LQKENI. V gave up 6 bases and J gave up 3 bases, with 8 bases separating them. This CDR3 has 12 residues. Here the CDR3 DNA reads TGTGCCAGCTCCGGCAGGGACACTGAAGCTTTCTTT. Its translation is CASSGRDTEAFF.

J is TRBJ2-2 and V is TRBV5-4, with TRBD2 identical over 10 bases. CDR3 length equals 18 residues. The germline CDR1 and CDR2 sequences are SGHNT and YYREEE (reference sequence). V lost 0 bases to trimming and J lost 6 bases; unmatched junction nucleotides: 11. CDR3 DNA sequence: TGTGCCAGCAGCTTGGGGGCTAGCGGGAGAAGTAGAGCCGGGGAGCTGTTTTTT. Translation: CASSLGASGRSRAGELFF.

V gene TRBV28 combines with J gene TRBJ1-5, with D unresolved. V lost 6 bases and J 5 bases, leaving 11 bases between the germline ends. The CDR3 totals 13 residues. The V gene's germline CDR1 is MDHEN and CDR2 SYDVKM. The CDR3: CASRGRRDQPQHF. The CDR3 nucleotides read TGTGCCAGCAGAGGGCGTAGGGATCAGCCCCAGCATTTT.

J is TRBJ1-2 and V is TRBV4-3; D gene unclear. Trimming removed 0 bases from V and 4 bases from J, with 12 bases in between. From germline, CDR1 is LGHNA and CDR2 YSLEER. The length of the CDR3 is 15 residues. CDR3 sequence: CASSQDGTTLYGYTF. CDR3 coding DNA: TGCGCCAGCAGCCAAGATGGTACTACCCTCTATGGCTACACCTTC.

Notes on this clone: One junction end disagrees with the germline gene, perhaps due to a read error. The chain is built from TRBV27 and TRBJ2-1; 10 nucleotides match TRBD1. The CDR3 covers 16 residues. The germline CDR1 and CDR2 sequences are MNHEY and SMNVEV (reference sequence). The CDR3 is CAGSLLGQGVENEQFF. As DNA, the CDR3 is TGTGCCGGCAGTTTACTAGGACAGGGGGTCGAGAATGAGCAGTTCTTC.

J is TRBJ1-2 and V is TRBV7-9, with TRBD1 matching over 7 bases. The V gene end was trimmed by 1 base and the J gene end by 7 bases; junction bases not matched to a gene: 15. The CDR3 is 17 residues long. Germline V gene lookup returns CDR1 SEHNR and CDR2 FQNEAQ (reference sequence). CDR3 in amino acids: CASSLGFGRQGGSGYTF. For the CDR3, the DNA is TGTGCCAGCAGCTTAGGGTTCGGTCGACAGGGAGGTTCTGGCTACACCTTC. The full variable domain, rest sourced from reference TRBV7-9 and TRBJ1-2, is DTGVSQNPRHKITKRGQNVTFRCDPISEHNRLYWYRQTLGQGPEFLTYFQNEAQLEKSRLLSDRFSAERPKGSFSTLEIQRTEQGDSAMYLCASSLGFGRQGGSGYTFGSGTRLTVV.

This clone showed up just a few times. The chain carries TRBV27 and TRBJ2-7; 7 bases line up with TRBD1. CDR1 is MNHEY, CDR2 SMNVEV, per germline (reference sequence). Germline trimming cut 6 bases from V and 8 bases from J; bases unmatched to any gene: 7. This CDR3 region has 12 residues. DNA for the CDR3: TGTGCCAGCAGCCATGACAGGGCTAAGCAGTACTTC. It specifies CASSHDRAKQYF.

The chain employs TRBV7-9 and TRBJ2-7; D may be TRBD1 (6 bases). CDR1 is SEHNR and CDR2 is FQNEAQ in the germline V gene (reference sequence). V dropped 2 bases and J dropped 1 base, with 12 bases sitting between them. The CDR3 totals 15 residues. CDR3 amino acids: CASSLSGQGSYEQYF. In nucleotides, the CDR3 is TGTGCCAGCAGCTTATCGGGCCAGGGGTCCTACGAGCAGTACTTC.

The chain links TRBV7-2 to TRBJ1-2; TRBD1 agrees at 9 bases. The V and J ends lost 2 bases and 8 bases, in that order; junction bases with no gene match: 9. Germline loops: CDR1 SGHTA, CDR2 FQGNSA. The CDR3 is made up of 15 amino acids. CDR3 nucleotide sequence: TGTGCCAGCAGCTTAAGGGCCAGGGACAGGGCAGGCTACACCTTC. Translating it yields CASSLRARDRAGYTF.

The CDR3 DNA reads TGTGCCAGCAGCGCCCGGAACCAGGGTTTTAGTGGCTACACCTTC. Its protein is CASSARNQGFSGYTF. The rearrangement joins TRBV7-9 to TRBJ1-2; TRBD1 might be the D (5 bases). With 5 bases removed from V and 7 bases from J, the gap between germline ends came to 20 bases. Germline V CDR1 and CDR2: SEHNR, FQNEAQ (reference sequence). The CDR3 length is 15 residues.

The chain employs TRBV9 and TRBJ1-1; TRBD1 is a possible D gene (5 bases). The CDR3 runs 13 residues. The germline gives CDR1 SGDLS, CDR2 YYNGEE. V lost 0 bases to trimming and J lost 6 bases, with 9 bases between them. The CDR3 spells CASSVVGGSEAFF. The CDR3, as DNA: TGTGCCAGCAGCGTAGTGGGGGGGTCTGAAGCTTTCTTT.

The rearrangement joins TRBV7-5 to TRBJ2-2; the table calls TRBD1, which could not be checked here. TRBV7-5 has pseudogene status. This CDR3 contains 13 residues. CDR3 nucleotide sequence: TGTGCCAGCAGCCGACAGGGATCCGGGGAGCTGTTTTTT. It translates to CASSRQGSGELFF.

The chain links TRBV29-1 to TRBJ1-2, with 12 bases that match TRBD1. V was pared by 1 base and J by 8 bases, with 5 bases of the junction left unmatched. Germline CDR1 reads SQVTM; CDR2 reads ANQGSEA. This CDR3 contains 14 residues. This CDR3 reads CSVEGGQGAKGYTF. CDR3 bases: TGCAGCGTTGAAGGGGGACAGGGGGCGAAGGGCTACACCTTC. Supplemented by reference TRBV29-1 and TRBJ1-2, the full variable domain reads SAVISQKPSRDICQRGTSLTIQCQVDSQVTMMFWYRQQPGQSLTLIATANQGSEATYESGFVIDKFPISRPNLTFSTLTVSNMSPEDSSIYLCSVEGGQGAKGYTFGSGTRLTVV.

The rearrangement uses TRBV19 and TRBJ1-2, with D hard to call. Germline V lookup: CDR1 LNHDA, CDR2 SQIVND (reference sequence). Trimming left V 7 bases short and J 5 bases short, with 23 bases between. The CDR3 runs 16 residues. CDR3 in amino acids: CASTSPVGYSGYGYTF. CDR3 DNA sequence: TGTGCCAGTACCTCTCCGGTGGGGTACAGCGGGTATGGCTACACCTTC. Supplemented by reference TRBV19 and TRBJ1-2, the full variable domain reads DGGITQSPKYLFRKEGQNVTLSCEQNLNHDAMYWYRQDPGQGLRLIYYSQIVNDFQKGDIAEGYSVSREKKESFPLTVTSAQKNPTAFYLCASTSPVGYSGYGYTFGSGTRLTVV.

The genes are TRBV28 and TRBJ1-1; D remains unclear. V was trimmed by 4 bases and J by 8 bases, leaving 8 bases between them. CDR3 length: 11 amino acids. In germline, CDR1 is MDHEN, CDR2 SYDVKM. The CDR3 DNA reads TGTGCCAGCAGTTCCCCCAGGGAAGCTTTCTTT. The encoded protein is CASSSPREAFF.

The chain links TRBV6-5 to TRBJ2-3; D remains ambiguous. V was clipped by 7 bases and J by 0 bases, with 5 bases between them. This CDR3 is 12 amino acids long. Germline lookup yields CDR1 MNHEY and CDR2 SVGAGI. CDR3 coding DNA: TGTGCCAGCACCGGGAGCACAGATACGCAGTATTTT. The encoded protein is CASTGSTDTQYF.

This sequence joins TRBV30 and TRBJ2-7; D is unclear. The CDR3 is 14 residues long. The germline CDR1 and CDR2 sequences are GTSNPN and SVGIG (reference sequence). The germline V and J ends were trimmed by 0 bases and 3 bases, with 12 bases remaining between them. The CDR3 region is CAWSVHFSYYEQYF. In nucleotides, the CDR3 is TGTGCCTGGAGTGTACACTTCTCCTACTACGAGCAGTACTTC.